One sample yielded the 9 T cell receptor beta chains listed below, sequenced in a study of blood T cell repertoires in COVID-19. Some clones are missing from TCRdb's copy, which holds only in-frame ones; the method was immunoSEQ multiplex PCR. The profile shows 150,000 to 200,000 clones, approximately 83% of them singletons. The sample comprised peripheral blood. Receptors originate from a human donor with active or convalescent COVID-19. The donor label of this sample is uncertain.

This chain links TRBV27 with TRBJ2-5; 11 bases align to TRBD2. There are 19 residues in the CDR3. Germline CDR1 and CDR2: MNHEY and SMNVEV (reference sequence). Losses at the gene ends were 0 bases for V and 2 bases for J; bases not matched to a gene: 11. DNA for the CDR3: TGTGCCAGCAGTTTATCACCATCTAGCGGGGGGAAAAAGCAAGAGACCCAGTACTTC. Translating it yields CASSLSPSSGGKKQETQYF.

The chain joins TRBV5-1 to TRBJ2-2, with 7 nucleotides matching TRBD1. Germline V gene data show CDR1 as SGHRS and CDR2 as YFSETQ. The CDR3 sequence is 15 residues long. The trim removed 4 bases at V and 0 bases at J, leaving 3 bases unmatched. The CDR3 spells CASSRDSTNTGELFF. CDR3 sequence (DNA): TGCGCCAGCAGCAGGGACAGTACGAACACCGGGGAGCTGTTTTTT.

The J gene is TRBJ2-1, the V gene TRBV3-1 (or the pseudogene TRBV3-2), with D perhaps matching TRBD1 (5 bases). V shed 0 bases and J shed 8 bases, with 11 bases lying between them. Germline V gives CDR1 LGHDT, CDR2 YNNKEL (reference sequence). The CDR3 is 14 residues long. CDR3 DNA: TGTGCCAGCAGCCAAGATACAGGATTTGATGAGCAGTTCTTC. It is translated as CASSQDTGFDEQFF.

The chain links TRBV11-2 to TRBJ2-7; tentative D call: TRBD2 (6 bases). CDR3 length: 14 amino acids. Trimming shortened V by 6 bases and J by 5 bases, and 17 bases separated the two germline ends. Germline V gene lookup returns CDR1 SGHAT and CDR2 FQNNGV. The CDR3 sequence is CASRHSWGRNEQYF. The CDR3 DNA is TGTGCCAGCAGACATTCATGGGGGAGGAACGAGCAGTACTTC.

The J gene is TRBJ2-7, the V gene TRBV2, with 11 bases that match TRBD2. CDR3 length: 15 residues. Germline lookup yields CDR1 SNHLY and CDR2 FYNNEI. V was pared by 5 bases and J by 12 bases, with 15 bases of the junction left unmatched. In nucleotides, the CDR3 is TGTGCCAGCAGTTCCCCGACTAGCGGGACCCGGGGGGGGTACTTC. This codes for CASSSPTSGTRGGYF.

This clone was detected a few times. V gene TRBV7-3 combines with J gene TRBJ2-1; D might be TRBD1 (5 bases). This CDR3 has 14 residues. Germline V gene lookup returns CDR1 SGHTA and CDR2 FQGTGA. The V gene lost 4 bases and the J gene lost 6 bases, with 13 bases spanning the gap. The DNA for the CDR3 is TGTGCCAGCAGCTCCCCTTCCACAGGCAATGAGCAGTTCTTC. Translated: CASSSPSTGNEQFF.

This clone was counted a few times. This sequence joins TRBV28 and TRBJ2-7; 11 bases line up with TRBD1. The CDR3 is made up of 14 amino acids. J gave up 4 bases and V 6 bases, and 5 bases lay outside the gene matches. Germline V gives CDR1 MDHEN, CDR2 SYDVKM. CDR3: CASSSGTGGYEQYF. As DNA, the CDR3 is TGTGCCAGCAGCTCCGGGACAGGGGGTTACGAGCAGTACTTC.

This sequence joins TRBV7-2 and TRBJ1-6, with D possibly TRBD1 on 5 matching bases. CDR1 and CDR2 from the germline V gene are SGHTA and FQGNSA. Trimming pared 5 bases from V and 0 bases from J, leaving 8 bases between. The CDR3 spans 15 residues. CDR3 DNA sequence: TGTGCCAGCAGCCCCGACAGCTCCTATAATTCACCCCTCCACTTT. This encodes CASSPDSSYNSPLHF.

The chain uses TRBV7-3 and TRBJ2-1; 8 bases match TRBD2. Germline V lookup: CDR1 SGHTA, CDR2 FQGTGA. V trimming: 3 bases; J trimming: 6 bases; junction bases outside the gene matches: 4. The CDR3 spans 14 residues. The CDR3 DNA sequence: TGTGCCAGCAGCTTGACTAGCGTCAGCAATGAGCAGTTCTTC. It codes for CASSLTSVSNEQFF.